This TCR beta chain was captured by sequencing in a study of breast tumors, draining lymph nodes, adjacent tissues. Points from the study as a whole: Tumor TCR diversity was below lymph nodes but above nontumor tissue. The data were judged consistent with most tumor T cells coming from lymph node and expanding in tumor.

TCRdb itself ran the multiplex PCR reads through MiXCR, one entry per CDR3 protein. The data show 130,000 or so distinct CDR3 sequences, with around 22% seen just once and roughly 2.5% held by the top ten. The lymph nodes were axillary draining lymph nodes from breast cancer patients. This clonotype showed up many times. Its antigen is currently unknown. This CDR3 region has 14 residues. The germline V gene encodes CDR1 SGDLS and CDR2 YYNGEE. V shed 0 bases and J shed 7 bases, with 10 bases lying between them. The sequence came from a female donor with breast cancer. Some clones in this sample may be carry-over from other donors' samples. V and J are TRBV9 and TRBJ2-2, with a possible D match to TRBD2 (6 bases). The sample comprised axillary lymph node tissue. DNA of the CDR3: TGTGCCAGCAGCGTAGTAGCCGGGAGCGGGGAGCTGTTTTTT. It specifies CASSVVAGSGELFF.